Given below is one T cell receptor (beta chain) in context. Deletions cut 0 bases from V and 5 bases from J, with 11 bases between. Per the germline V gene, CDR1 is LNHNV and CDR2 is YYDKDF (reference sequence). This CDR3 region has 15 residues. This record belongs to a study of blood T cell repertoires in COVID-19. Profiling relied on immunoSEQ multiplex PCR, and the TCRdb table lists in-frame clones only, not all of them. The sample holds 70,000 or so clones, more than 75% seen once. The chain is built from TRBV15 and TRBJ1-5; D not resolved. The source of this sequence is a woman aged 80 or over with active or convalescent COVID-19. Material: peripheral blood. This chain's CDR3 is CATSRDYSNYQPQHF. Written as DNA, the CDR3 is TGTGCCACCAGCAGAGACTACAGCAACTATCAGCCCCAGCATTTT.